This T cell receptor gamma chain was recorded in a study of Vδ1+ human thymocytes. Study results and limitations: Thymic TRG and TRD repertoires appeared highly polyclonal. Thymic delta-chain repertoires held approximately 20% Vdelta2 sequences and few Vdelta3, despite high sort purity. The authors advised highly purified populations and single-cell validation.

Sorted Vdelta1+ thymocytes were roughly 97% to 99.6% pure. The template was reverse-transcribed extracted RNA. The CDR3 regions were amplified by multiplex PCR from V-gene primers to a constant-region primer. TCRdb re-called clones from the multiplex PCR reads using CATT. The sample shows about 22,000 gamma-chain clones, roughly an eighth of them seen only once. J lost 6 bases, V lost 3 bases, and 5 bases had no gene match. CDR1 is VENAVY, CDR2 YDSYNSRV, per germline. There are 12 residues in the CDR3. About this clone itself: Antigen unknown. The same CDR3 arises from other DNA sequences in this sample as well.

Sample: Vdelta1+ gamma-delta thymocytes from the thymus. Indicated subset: FACS-sorted CD3+ TCRalphabeta- TCRVdelta1+ TCRVdelta2- thymocytes. The V call is TRGV8, the J call TRGJ1 or TRGJ2. The sequence came from a child younger than two who had congenital heart surgery. The chain's CDR3 is CATWDSGYKKLF. In nucleotides, the CDR3 is TGTGCCACCTGGGATTCGGGTTATAAGAAACTCTTT.